Given below is one T cell receptor (beta chain) in context. Antigen unknown. This record comes from a study of PD-1 blockade in classical Hodgkin lymphoma. Study results and limitations: According to reports, newly diagnosed patients had lower baseline TCR diversity than healthy donors, and relapsed/refractory patients had lower baseline TCR diversity still.

Specified time point: cycle 4 day 1 (C4D1), after more than five weeks of nivolumab. Relapse was seen in all patients after autologous stem cell transplantation, and brentuximab vedotin exposure was variable. Sequencing used immunoSEQ multiplex PCR; TCRdb keeps in-frame clones, though not all of them. The sample includes over 85,000 clones, about nine tenths of them seen just once. This CDR3 has 15 residues. Trimming left V 0 bases short and J 7 bases short, with 16 bases between. Germline values: CDR1 SGHNT, CDR2 YYREEE (reference sequence). The input for sequencing was peripheral blood mononuclear cells (PBMCs), taken before the fourth cycle of nivolumab. The rearrangement links TRBV5-4 to TRBJ1-2; maybe TRBD1 (5 bases). This TCR derives from a human donor with classical Hodgkin lymphoma. DNA for the CDR3: TGTGCCAGCAGCTTGGGGATGACAGCCCTGGCTGGCTACACCTTC. Protein sequence: CASSLGMTALAGYTF.